This T cell receptor (beta chain) appears in the sequencing data of a study of shared clonotypes between healthy human individuals. Study at large: A few men and a couple of women, aged 18 to 49, were donors. Findings of the study overall: Despite large depth, sorted-subset datasets appeared incompletely sequenced. Represented diversity, genetic and exposure-history alike, was limited by few donors.

DNA at approximately 200 ng, 25,000 to 30,000 T cell genomes, went into sorted-subset replicate PCRs. Profiling relied on immunoSEQ multiplex PCR, and the TCRdb table lists in-frame clones only, not all of them. The sample lists about 580,000 clones, 95% to 98% occurring once. In the case of this clone: Antigen: not known.

The CDR3 sequence is 13 residues long. Trimming shortened V by 5 bases and J by 3 bases, and 11 bases separated the two germline ends. The germline V gene has CDR1 LNHDA and CDR2 SQIVND (reference sequence). Only CD45RO-negative cells positively selected for CCR7 counted as naive CD8 cells, so terminally differentiated effector memory CD45RA+ cells were excluded. This receptor was obtained from a man aged 30-40 years in good health. The chain links TRBV19 to TRBJ2-7; D not resolved. The sample comprised naive CD8+ T cells sorted from blood. The CDR3 bases are TGTGCCAGTAGTCCATACCTCCTCTACGAGCAGTACTTC. Its protein product is CASSPYLLYEQYF.